This T cell receptor (beta chain) derives from a study of T cell responses to AZD1222 COVID-19 vaccine (dated by TCRdb to about 2021). For the wider study: AZD1222 recipients with second doses at about 4 weeks or about 12 weeks were pooled, because spike-specific TCR depth and breadth did not differ between schedules. Trial participants were enrolled into age subgroups of 18-55, 56-69 and 70-plus years, which contained approximately 150, 28 and 58 TCR-sequenced participants, respectively. TCR sequencing was performed for roughly 250 trial participants, of whom about 200 were given two doses of AZD1222 and around 26 were given two doses of MenACWY control vaccine.

The CDR3 regions of human TCRbeta chains were analyzed by immunosequencing. Under the source paper's analysis protocol: TCRs in the repertoires were compared against a reference library of SARS-CoV-2-specific TCRs that had been generated with the MIRA antigen-specificity platform. Breadth was defined as the fraction of unique TCRs that were SARS-CoV-2-associated. Depth was defined as the fraction of total T cells that were SARS-CoV-2-associated. Each spike-specific TCR was assigned to its reactive spike region and to a CD4 or CD8 class using the MIRA data. Log10-transformed breadth and depth values were compared by one-way ANOVA with Sidak's multiple comparisons tests. The table was pulled from immuneACCESS by TCRdb, which kept in-frame rearrangements only. Such tables lose some clones; where checked, under half of the loss comes from unresolved V genes, and the rest has no known cause. V, J and clone size were drawn from that table, and D and trimming were deduced from the DNA. The sample table contains approximately 100,000 clones; only one count was recorded for 89% of them. The leading ten clones occupy under 20% of the sample.

Trimming leaves V shorter by 8 bases and J shorter by 4 bases, with the junction holding 9 bases beyond the gene matches. CDR1 and CDR2 are drawn from the germline V gene: SGHAT, FQNNGV. Its CDR3 holds 15 amino acids, cysteine through phenylalanine. Just CDR3 DNA is preserved here, 45 bases in frame from base 1. According to the study, the label for this sample's time point signals: baseline before first vaccination. Samples from vaccinated people were obtained from the UK trials COV001 and COV002, which included a single-blind randomized controlled phase 2/3 trial of AZD1222 (ChAdOx1 nCoV-19) in healthy adults. For TCRbeta chain sequencing, PBMC samples were collected from trial participants at day 0 and at day 28 after the second dose. Beyond this particular receptor, the publication reports: Because no day 14 peak-response samples were available, the repertoires could be characterized only after the peak T cell response. After two AZD1222 doses, spike-specific TCR breadth and depth were significantly higher than at day 0 and than in MenACWY recipients. Conclusions about previously exposed vaccinees are limited, since just a handful of AZD1222 recipients were seropositive for SARS-CoV-2 at baseline. Participants were mostly white British and included more females than males, and it was suggested by the authors that clonal diversity may have been underestimated. Nearly half of unique spike-specific TCRs reportedly recognized epitopes outside regions mutated in the B.1.351 and B.1.1.7 variants. In the small 56-69-year group, the increase in depth fell short of significance, most likely because of low power. The vaccine-associated CD4 TCRs covered the entire spike protein, and the dominant responses fell in regions 160-218 and 743-854.

This clone was counted a single time. Its target antigen remains unknown. The sample holds no much larger clone one base away, and base qualities are not on file. The sequence came from an adult in good health. The sequence links TRBV11-2 to TRBJ1-4, with TRBD1 matching 8 junction bases. The sequencing used peripheral blood, collected on day 0 of AZD1222 vaccination. Here is the DNA: TGTGCCAGCGCCCTAGGGACAGGATATAATGAAAAACTGTTTTTT. This is translated as CASALGTGYNEKLFF. The entire variable domain, with the stretches around the CDR3 drawn from the reference TRBV11-2 and TRBJ1-4 proteins, is EAGVAQSPRYKIIEKRQSVAFWCNPISGHATLYWYQQILGQGPKLLIQFQNNGVVDDSQLPKDRFSAERLKGVDSTLKIQPAKLEDSAVYLCASALGTGYNEKLFFGSGTQLSVL.